These 2 T cell receptor beta chains share one sample of origin, sequenced in a study of CD8+ T cells in alopecia areata. After isolation, RNA underwent reverse transcription to generate cDNA as the sequencing template. TCRdb's copy holds only in-frame clones and misses some; the assay was immunoSEQ multiplex PCR. The sample records a few hundred thousand clones, approximately 72% being singletons. Treatment given: oral pan-JAK inhibitor, 5-10 mg twice daily. This specimen consisted of CD4+ T cells sorted from blood, obtained between weeks 43 and 45, from a patient treated with tofacitinib. These receptors came from a human donor with alopecia areata.

This clone was counted only a few times. This chain connects TRBV7-6 to TRBJ2-3; 7 bases line up with TRBD1. V gave up 10 bases and J gave up 1 base; unmatched junction bases: 8. CDR3 length: 14 residues. Looked up from germline, CDR1 is SGHVS and CDR2 is FNYEAQ. CDR3 sequence reads: CATRRTGGTDTQYF. CDR3 in DNA: TGTGCCACCCGGAGGACAGGCGGCACAGATACGCAGTATTTT.

The chain carries TRBV29-1 and TRBJ2-7, with D possibly being TRBD1 (6 bases). CDR1 SQVTM and CDR2 ANQGSEA come from the germline V gene. V was cut by 7 bases and J by 0 bases, with 10 bases left in between. This CDR3 region has 12 residues. CDR3 residues: CSGRDNSYEQYF. CDR3 nucleotide sequence: TGCAGCGGTCGGGACAACTCCTACGAGCAGTACTTC.